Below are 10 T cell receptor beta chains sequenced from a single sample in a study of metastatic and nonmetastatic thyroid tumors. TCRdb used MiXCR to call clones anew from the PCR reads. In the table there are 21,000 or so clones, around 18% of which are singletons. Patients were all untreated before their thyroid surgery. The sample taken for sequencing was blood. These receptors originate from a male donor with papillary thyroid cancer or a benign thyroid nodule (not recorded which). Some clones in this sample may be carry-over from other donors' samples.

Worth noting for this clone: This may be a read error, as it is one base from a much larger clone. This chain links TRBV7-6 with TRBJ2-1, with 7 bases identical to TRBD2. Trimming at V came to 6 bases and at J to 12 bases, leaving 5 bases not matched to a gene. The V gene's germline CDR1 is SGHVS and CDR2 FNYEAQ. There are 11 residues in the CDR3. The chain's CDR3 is CASSPGLLQFF. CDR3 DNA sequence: TGTGCCAGCAGTCCGGGACTACTGCAGTTCTTC.

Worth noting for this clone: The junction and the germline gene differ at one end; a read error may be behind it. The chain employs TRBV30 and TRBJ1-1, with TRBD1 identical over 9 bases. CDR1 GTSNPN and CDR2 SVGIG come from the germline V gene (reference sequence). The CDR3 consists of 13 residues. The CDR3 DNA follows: TGTGCTTGGAGGACTGACAGGGGGACTGAAGCTTCCTTT. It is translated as CAWRTDRGTEASF.

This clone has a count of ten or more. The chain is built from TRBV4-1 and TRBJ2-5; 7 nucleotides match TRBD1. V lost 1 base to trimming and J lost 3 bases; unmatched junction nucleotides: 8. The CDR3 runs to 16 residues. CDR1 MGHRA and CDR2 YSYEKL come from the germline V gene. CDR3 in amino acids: CASSQGTGVPEETQYF. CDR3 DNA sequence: TGCGCCAGCAGCCAAGGCACAGGGGTCCCCGAAGAGACCCAGTACTTC.

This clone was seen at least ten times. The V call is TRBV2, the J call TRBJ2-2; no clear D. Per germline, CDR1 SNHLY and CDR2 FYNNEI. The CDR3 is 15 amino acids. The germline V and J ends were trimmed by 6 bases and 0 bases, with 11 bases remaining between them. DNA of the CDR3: TGTGCCAGCAGAGGACGGAGTTCGAACACCGGGGAGCTGTTTTTT. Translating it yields CASRGRSSNTGELFF.

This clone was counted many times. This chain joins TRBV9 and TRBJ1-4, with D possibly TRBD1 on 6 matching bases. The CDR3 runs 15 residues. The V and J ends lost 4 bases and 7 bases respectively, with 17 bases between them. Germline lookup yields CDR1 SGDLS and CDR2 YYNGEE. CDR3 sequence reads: CASSPSTGAVEKLFF. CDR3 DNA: TGTGCCAGCAGCCCCAGTACGGGGGCCGTTGAAAAACTGTTTTTT. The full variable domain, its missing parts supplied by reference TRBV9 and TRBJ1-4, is DSGVTQTPKHLITATGQRVTLRCSPRSGDLSVYWYQQSLDQGLQFLIQYYNGEERAKGNILERFSAQQFPDLHSELNLSSLELGDSALYFCASSPSTGAVEKLFFGSGTQLSVL.

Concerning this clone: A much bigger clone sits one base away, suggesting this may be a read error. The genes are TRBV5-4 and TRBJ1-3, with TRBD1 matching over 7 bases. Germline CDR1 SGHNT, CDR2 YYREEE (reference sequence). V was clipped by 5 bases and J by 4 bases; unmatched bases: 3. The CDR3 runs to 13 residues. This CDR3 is CASRPQGGNTIYF. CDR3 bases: TGTGCCAGCAGACCACAGGGGGGAAACACCATATATTTT.

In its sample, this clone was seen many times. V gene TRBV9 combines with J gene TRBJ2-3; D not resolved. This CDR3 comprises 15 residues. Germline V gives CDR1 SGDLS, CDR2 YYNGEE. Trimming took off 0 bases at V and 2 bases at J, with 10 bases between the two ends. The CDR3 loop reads CASSVGPTTTDTQYF. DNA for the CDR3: TGTGCCAGCAGCGTAGGGCCTACGACCACAGATACGCAGTATTTT.

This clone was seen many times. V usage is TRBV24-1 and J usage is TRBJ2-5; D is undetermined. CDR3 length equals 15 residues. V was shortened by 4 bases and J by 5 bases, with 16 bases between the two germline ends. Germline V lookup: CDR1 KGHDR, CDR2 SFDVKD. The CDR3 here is CATSDPVGPGETQYF. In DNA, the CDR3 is TGTGCCACCAGTGACCCTGTTGGCCCTGGGGAGACCCAGTACTTC.

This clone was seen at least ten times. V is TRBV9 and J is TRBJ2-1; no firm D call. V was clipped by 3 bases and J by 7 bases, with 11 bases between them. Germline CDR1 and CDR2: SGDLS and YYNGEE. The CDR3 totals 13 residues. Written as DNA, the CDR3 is TGTGCCAGCAGCGCCTCAGGATCGAATGAGCAGTTCTTC. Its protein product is CASSASGSNEQFF.

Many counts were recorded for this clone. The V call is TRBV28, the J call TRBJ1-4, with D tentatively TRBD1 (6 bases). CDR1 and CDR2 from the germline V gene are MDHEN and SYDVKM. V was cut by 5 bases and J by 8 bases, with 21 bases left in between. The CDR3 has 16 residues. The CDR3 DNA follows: TGTGCCAGCAGTGTGCCGGGGGACATCATGGGGGAAAAACTGTTTTTT. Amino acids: CASSVPGDIMGEKLFF.